These T cell receptor beta chains were read from a single sample in a study of T cell responses to AZD1222 COVID-19 vaccine. Clones were read by immunoSEQ multiplex PCR, and TCRdb kept only the in-frame ones, dropping some. Of 150,000 to 200,000 clones listed, 90% to 95% were seen once; the top ten hold about 9%. This sample comprised peripheral blood, obtained on day 0 of AZD1222 vaccination. The receptors were gathered from an adult in good health. CDR3s include the opening cysteine and the closing phenylalanine or tryptophan. The D gene is left open where the match is weak. The size entry is marked missing in some rows and otherwise reads once, few, many or a size class.

len: 15
d_gene: TRBD2
j_gene: TRBJ2-1
v_gene: TRBV12-5
abundance: once
CDR3aa: CASGPTSGQNNEQFF
CDR3nt: TGTGCTAGTGGTCCCACTAGCGGGCAAAACAATGAGCAGTTCTTC

len: 13
d_gene: NA
j_gene: TRBJ2-5
v_gene: TRBV19
abundance: NA
CDR3aa: CASRVRVGETQYF
CDR3nt: TGTGCCAGTAGGGTCAGGGTGGGTGAGACCCAGTACTTC

len: 14
d_gene: TRBD1
j_gene: TRBJ1-2
v_gene: TRBV15
abundance: few
CDR3aa: CATSRGGQGRGYTF
CDR3nt: TGTGCCACCAGCAGAGGTGGACAGGGTCGGGGCTACACCTTC

len: 16
d_gene: TRBD1
j_gene: TRBJ1-3
v_gene: TRBV7-2
abundance: NA
CDR3aa: CASSFNRGVAGNTIYF
CDR3nt: TGTGCCAGCAGCTTTAACAGGGGAGTAGCGGGAAACACCATATATTTT

len: 17
d_gene: NA
j_gene: TRBJ1-5
v_gene: TRBV18
abundance: once
CDR3aa: CASSPPGAGLSNQPQHF
CDR3nt: TGTGCCAGCTCACCACCGGGGGCAGGGCTGAGCAATCAGCCCCAGCATTTT

len: 15
d_gene: TRBD1
j_gene: TRBJ1-1
v_gene: TRBV20-1
abundance: NA
CDR3aa: CSATDRDWMNTEAFF
CDR3nt: TGCAGTGCTACTGACAGGGATTGGATGAACACTGAAGCTTTCTTT

len: 15
d_gene: NA
j_gene: TRBJ1-1
v_gene: TRBV11-3
abundance: NA
CDR3aa: CASSSGGGMNTEAFF
CDR3nt: TGTGCCAGCAGCTCCGGAGGGGGTATGAACACTGAAGCTTTCTTT

len: 15
d_gene: TRBD1
j_gene: TRBJ1-2
v_gene: TRBV7-3
abundance: NA
CDR3aa: CASSLIAGGEKGYTF
CDR3nt: TGTGCCAGCAGCTTAATCGCAGGGGGCGAAAAGGGCTACACCTTC

len: 15
d_gene: NA
j_gene: TRBJ2-3
v_gene: TRBV5-6
abundance: once
CDR3aa: CASSLGGLRTDTQYF
CDR3nt: TGTGCCAGCAGCTTGGGAGGCCTGCGCACAGATACGCAGTATTTT

len: 17
d_gene: TRBD2
j_gene: TRBJ2-1
v_gene: TRBV7-9
abundance: NA
CDR3aa: CASSLAIRLAGDVEQFF
CDR3nt: TGTGCCAGCAGCTTAGCAATCCGGCTAGCGGGAGACGTTGAGCAGTTCTTC

len: 14
d_gene: NA
j_gene: TRBJ1-2
v_gene: TRBV5-1
abundance: once
CDR3aa: CASSFGARNYGYTF
CDR3nt: TGCGCCAGCAGCTTCGGGGCACGCAACTATGGCTACACCTTC

len: 13
d_gene: NA
j_gene: TRBJ1-1
v_gene: TRBV28
abundance: NA
CDR3aa: CASSPSQRTEAFF
CDR3nt: TGTGCCAGCAGTCCCTCCCAGCGGACTGAAGCTTTCTTT

len: 15
d_gene: TRBD2
j_gene: TRBJ2-2
v_gene: TRBV6-6
abundance: once
CDR3aa: CASRRLASNTGELFF
CDR3nt: TGTGCCAGCAGGAGACTAGCGTCGAACACCGGGGAGCTGTTTTTT

len: 15
d_gene: NA
j_gene: TRBJ2-7
v_gene: TRBV5-4
abundance: NA
CDR3aa: CASSLDRAISYEQYF
CDR3nt: TGTGCCAGCAGCTTGGACAGGGCAATCTCCTACGAGCAGTACTTC

len: 17
d_gene: TRBD2
j_gene: TRBJ2-3
v_gene: TRBV4-1
abundance: NA
CDR3aa: CASSQPTSGGNTDTQYF
CDR3nt: TGCGCCAGCAGCCAACCTACTAGCGGGGGAAACACAGATACGCAGTATTTT

len: 13
d_gene: NA
j_gene: TRBJ2-6
v_gene: TRBV29-1
abundance: NA
CDR3aa: CSIRGGGANVLTF
CDR3nt: TGCAGCATCCGGGGTGGTGGGGCCAACGTCCTGACTTTC

len: 13
d_gene: TRBD1
j_gene: TRBJ2-7
v_gene: TRBV12-3/TRBV12-4
abundance: NA
CDR3aa: CASSSGTGREQYF
CDR3nt: TGTGCCAGCAGCTCCGGGACAGGAAGAGAGCAGTACTTC

len: 15
d_gene: NA
j_gene: TRBJ2-2
v_gene: TRBV9
abundance: once
CDR3aa: CASSVGGAWSGELFF
CDR3nt: TGTGCCAGCAGCGTAGGAGGCGCATGGTCCGGGGAGCTGTTTTTT

len: 15
d_gene: TRBD1
j_gene: TRBJ1-2
v_gene: TRBV18
abundance: NA
CDR3aa: CASSPEDRSLLGYTF
CDR3nt: TGTGCCAGCTCACCCGAGGACAGGTCCCTATTGGGCTACACCTTC

len: 12
d_gene: NA
j_gene: TRBJ1-1
v_gene: TRBV7-3
abundance: NA
CDR3aa: CASSHIRHEAFF
CDR3nt: TGTGCCAGCAGCCACATTCGGCACGAAGCTTTCTTT

len: 13
d_gene: NA
j_gene: TRBJ2-2
v_gene: TRBV12-3/TRBV12-4
abundance: NA
CDR3aa: CASSFRMSGELFF
CDR3nt: TGTGCCAGCAGTTTTCGTATGTCCGGGGAGCTGTTTTTT

len: 17
d_gene: TRBD2
j_gene: TRBJ2-1
v_gene: TRBV19
abundance: NA
CDR3aa: CASSPGVVSGIYNEQFF
CDR3nt: TGTGCCAGTAGTCCCGGGGTCGTTAGCGGGATCTACAATGAGCAGTTCTTC

len: 14
d_gene: NA
j_gene: TRBJ1-1
v_gene: TRBV27
abundance: NA
CDR3aa: CASSLYVDNTEAFF
CDR3nt: TGTGCCAGCAGTTTATATGTTGACAACACTGAAGCTTTCTTT

len: 13
d_gene: NA
j_gene: TRBJ2-1
v_gene: TRBV5-1
abundance: NA
CDR3aa: CASSLVTGVEQFF
CDR3nt: TGCGCCAGCAGCTTAGTTACGGGGGTTGAGCAGTTCTTC

len: 15
d_gene: TRBD1
j_gene: TRBJ2-6
v_gene: TRBV9
abundance: once
CDR3aa: CASRDRVGGANVLTF
CDR3nt: TGTGCCAGCAGAGACAGGGTTGGTGGGGCCAACGTCCTGACTTTC

len: 16
d_gene: NA
j_gene: TRBJ2-1
v_gene: TRBV7-3
abundance: NA
CDR3aa: CASSPGDGGRYNEQFF
CDR3nt: TGTGCCAGCAGCCCCGGGGACGGGGGCAGATACAATGAGCAGTTCTTC

len: 15
d_gene: NA
j_gene: TRBJ1-2
v_gene: TRBV3-1/TRBV3-2
abundance: NA
CDR3aa: CASSRGRFNNYGYTF
CDR3nt: TGTGCCAGCAGCCGGGGACGTTTTAATAACTATGGCTACACCTTC

len: 18
d_gene: TRBD2
j_gene: TRBJ2-3
v_gene: TRBV9
abundance: NA
CDR3aa: CASSAGTSGTTTTDTQYF
CDR3nt: TGTGCCAGCAGCGCCGGGACTAGCGGAACCACAACCACAGATACGCAGTATTTT

len: 14
d_gene: NA
j_gene: TRBJ2-7
v_gene: TRBV16
abundance: NA
CDR3aa: CASSHEAGPYEQYF
CDR3nt: TGTGCCAGCAGCCACGAAGCGGGCCCCTACGAGCAGTACTTC

len: 17
d_gene: NA
j_gene: TRBJ1-6
v_gene: TRBV5-1
abundance: NA
CDR3aa: CASSLEPSPSYNSPLHF
CDR3nt: TGCGCCAGCAGCTTGGAACCTTCACCTTCCTATAATTCACCCCTCCACTTT

len: 13
d_gene: NA
j_gene: TRBJ2-4
v_gene: TRBV18
abundance: NA
CDR3aa: CASSEVELDIQYF
CDR3nt: TGTGCCAGCTCAGAAGTGGAATTGGACATTCAGTACTTC

len: 14
d_gene: NA
j_gene: TRBJ1-2
v_gene: TRBV9
abundance: NA
CDR3aa: CASSPSGAGYGYTF
CDR3nt: TGTGCCAGCAGCCCGTCCGGGGCAGGCTATGGCTACACCTTC

len: 15
d_gene: NA
j_gene: TRBJ2-7
v_gene: TRBV27
abundance: NA
CDR3aa: CASTRYHGDNYEQYF
CDR3nt: TGTGCCAGCACGCGCTACCATGGGGATAACTACGAGCAGTACTTC

len: 12
d_gene: NA
j_gene: TRBJ1-2
v_gene: TRBV5-1
abundance: NA
CDR3aa: CASSFSGYGYTF
CDR3nt: TGCGCCAGCAGCTTTTCGGGGTATGGCTACACCTTC

len: 17
d_gene: TRBD2
j_gene: TRBJ2-2
v_gene: TRBV18
abundance: NA
CDR3aa: CASSPDKGRLAAGELFF
CDR3nt: TGTGCCAGCTCACCAGATAAGGGGAGACTAGCGGCCGGGGAGCTGTTTTTT

len: 15
d_gene: TRBD1
j_gene: TRBJ1-4
v_gene: TRBV6-5
abundance: NA
CDR3aa: CASSYSQGGIEKLFF
CDR3nt: TGTGCCAGCAGTTACTCGCAGGGGGGAATTGAAAAACTGTTTTTT

len: 12
d_gene: NA
j_gene: TRBJ1-2
v_gene: TRBV6-6
abundance: NA
CDR3aa: CASSYGQYGYTF
CDR3nt: TGTGCCAGCAGTTACGGGCAGTATGGCTACACCTTC

len: 12
d_gene: NA
j_gene: TRBJ2-7
v_gene: TRBV11-2
abundance: NA
CDR3aa: CASSLKNYEQYF
CDR3nt: TGTGCCAGCAGCTTGAAGAACTACGAGCAGTACTTC

len: 15
d_gene: NA
j_gene: TRBJ2-1
v_gene: TRBV28
abundance: NA
CDR3aa: CASSDVMSSYNEQFF
CDR3nt: TGTGCCAGCAGTGACGTAATGAGCTCCTACAATGAGCAGTTCTTC

len: 14
d_gene: NA
j_gene: TRBJ1-6
v_gene: TRBV6-2/TRBV6-3
abundance: NA
CDR3aa: CASSAQRVDSPLHF
CDR3nt: TGTGCCAGCAGTGCCCAGCGGGTGGACTCACCCCTCCACTTT

len: 14
d_gene: NA
j_gene: TRBJ1-1
v_gene: TRBV4-1
abundance: few
CDR3aa: CASSLIARVTEAFF
CDR3nt: TGCGCCAGCAGCCTTATTGCCAGGGTCACTGAAGCTTTCTTT

len: 14
d_gene: NA
j_gene: TRBJ1-5
v_gene: TRBV19
abundance: once
CDR3aa: CASSILGSNQPQHF
CDR3nt: TGTGCCAGTAGTATTTTAGGAAGCAATCAGCCCCAGCATTTT